Below are 23 T cell receptor beta chains sequenced from a single sample in a study of blood T cell repertoires in COVID-19. The protocol was immunoSEQ multiplex PCR, while the TCRdb copy is restricted to in-frame clones and leaves out a portion. The sample consists of 180,000 or so clones, about 85% of them appearing once. The sequenced sample consisted of peripheral blood. These receptors all stem from a man aged 55 to 69 who had recovered from COVID-19.

In its sample, this clone was seen once. The rearrangement links TRBV19 to TRBJ2-1; TRBD2 matches at 9 bases. CDR3 size: 17 residues. CDR1 is LNHDA and CDR2 is SQIVND in the germline V gene (reference sequence). V lost 4 bases, J lost 3 bases, and 10 bases stayed unmatched. The CDR3 loop reads CASSRLPSGADYNEQFF. The CDR3 DNA sequence: TGTGCCAGTAGTAGACTACCTAGCGGGGCCGACTACAATGAGCAGTTCTTC.

The V gene is TRBV19, the J gene TRBJ2-4; D may be TRBD2 (6 bases). CDR1 and CDR2 (germline): LNHDA, SQIVND (reference sequence). The length of the CDR3 is 18 residues. V shed 4 bases and J shed 7 bases, with 26 bases lying between them. CDR3 sequence: CASSTFGRTSDGGNIQYF. DNA of the CDR3: TGTGCCAGTAGTACGTTTGGGAGGACATCCGATGGGGGGAACATTCAGTACTTC.

This chain uses TRBV10-3 with TRBJ2-7, with TRBD1 as a possible D gene (5 bases). The CDR3 is made up of 14 amino acids. From germline, CDR1 is ENHRY and CDR2 SYGVKD. V lost 3 bases and J 5 bases, leaving 14 bases between the germline ends. Written as DNA, the CDR3 is TGTGCCATCAGTGATACCAAGGGGTCGAACGAGCAGTACTTC. Encoded protein: CAISDTKGSNEQYF.

CDR3 bases: TGCGCCAGCAGCCACGGGACAGGGTGGGACTATGGCTACACCTTC. It specifies CASSHGTGWDYGYTF. V gene TRBV4-1 combines with J gene TRBJ1-2; 9 nucleotides line up with TRBD1. After removal of 3 bases from V and 3 bases from J, the junction contained 5 bases not matched to a gene. The CDR3 consists of 15 residues. Germline V gene lookup returns CDR1 MGHRA and CDR2 YSYEKL.

The chain is built from TRBV9 and TRBJ2-3, with TRBD2 matching over 9 bases. The CDR3 totals 15 residues. Per germline, CDR1 SGDLS and CDR2 YYNGEE. The J segment lost 4 bases and the V segment lost 3 bases, leaving 6 bases of the junction unmatched. In DNA form, the CDR3 reads TGTGCCAGCAGCGAGGGACTAGCTGAGCCAGATACGCAGTATTTT. Residues: CASSEGLAEPDTQYF.

The chain has TRBV19 and TRBJ2-1; possibly TRBD2 for D (7 bases). Per germline, CDR1 LNHDA and CDR2 SQIVND (reference sequence). This CDR3 is built from 12 residues. V was cut by 3 bases and J by 15 bases, with 15 bases left in between. CDR3 in amino acids: CASSMAGAEWFF. The CDR3, as DNA: TGTGCCAGTAGTATGGCGGGGGCGGAGTGGTTCTTC.

The CDR3 protein is CASSQVDWSTDTQYF. The CDR3, as DNA: TGTGCCAGCAGCCAAGTAGACTGGAGCACAGATACGCAGTATTTT. This rearrangement joins TRBV3-1 (or the pseudogene TRBV3-2) to TRBJ2-3; D is unresolved. The V end lost 1 base, the J end lost 0 bases, and 8 bases lay between the germline ends. The CDR3 has 15 amino acids. Germline V gene data show CDR1 as LGHDT and CDR2 as YNNKEL (reference sequence).

The gene calls are TRBV11-2 and TRBJ2-7; 7 bases line up with TRBD1. Losses at the gene ends were 1 base for V and 5 bases for J; bases not matched to a gene: 8. This CDR3 spans 15 amino acids. In germline, CDR1 is SGHAT, CDR2 FQNNGV. The CDR3 loop is CASSLVGFTGDEQYF. CDR3 DNA sequence: TGTGCCAGCAGCTTAGTGGGGTTCACAGGGGACGAGCAGTACTTC.

The chain combines TRBV5-4 with TRBJ1-2; 8 bases match TRBD1. The CDR3 is 13 amino acids. Germline V gene data show CDR1 as SGHNT and CDR2 as YYREEE (reference sequence). With 9 bases clipped from V and 3 bases from J, the junction kept 7 bases outside the gene matches. CDR3 DNA sequence: TGTGCCACCGGGGGACAGGAATACTATGGCTACACCTTC. It yields the protein CATGGQEYYGYTF. The full variable domain, completed using reference TRBV5-4 and TRBJ1-2, is ETGVTQSPTHLIKTRGQQVTLRCSSQSGHNTVSWYQQALGQGPQFIFQYYREEENGRGNFPPRFSGLQFPNYSSELNVNALELDDSALYLCATGGQEYYGYTFGSGTRLTVV.

The chain uses TRBV6-5 and TRBJ1-2; 8 bases agree with TRBD1. The CDR3 is 13 amino acids. V lost 5 bases, J lost 6 bases, and 5 bases stayed unmatched. CDR1 is MNHEY and CDR2 is SVGAGI in the germline V gene. CDR3 DNA sequence: TGTGCCAGCAGTAGACAGGGGACGGATGGCTACACCTTC. Its translation: CASSRQGTDGYTF.

This clone has just one count. This chain connects TRBV19 to TRBJ1-1; D is ambiguous. The CDR3 consists of 16 residues. The V and J ends lost 0 bases and 0 bases respectively, with 11 bases between them. Germline V lookup: CDR1 LNHDA, CDR2 SQIVND (reference sequence). The CDR3 reads CASSIDRRVMNTEAFF. CDR3 DNA: TGTGCCAGTAGTATAGATCGAAGAGTAATGAACACTGAAGCTTTCTTT.

The chain recombines TRBV5-6 with TRBJ2-3; maybe TRBD1 (6 bases). The germline V gene encodes CDR1 SGHDT and CDR2 YYEEEE. This CDR3 spans 15 amino acids. Trimming stripped 0 bases from V and 4 bases from J, with 12 bases between. The CDR3 bases are TGTGCCAGCAGCTTGGACGTTGGGGGCGCAGATACGCAGTATTTT. Protein: CASSLDVGGADTQYF.

The chain combines TRBV7-9 with TRBJ2-3; perhaps TRBD2 as D (5 bases). Trimming left V 8 bases short and J 4 bases short, with 19 bases between. The CDR3 sequence is 15 residues long. The germline gives CDR1 SEHNR, CDR2 FQNEAQ (reference sequence). CDR3 DNA: TGTGCCAGCGGCGACGAGGGCTTCGACCCAGATACGCAGTATTTT. Its translation is CASGDEGFDPDTQYF. The whole variable domain, remainder taken from reference TRBV7-9 and TRBJ2-3, is DTGVSQNPRHKITKRGQNVTFRCDPISEHNRLYWYRQTLGQGPEFLTYFQNEAQLEKSRLLSDRFSAERPKGSFSTLEIQRTEQGDSAMYLCASGDEGFDPDTQYFGPGTRLTVL.

The chain uses TRBV18 and TRBJ1-5; the D gene is possibly TRBD1 (5 bases). The CDR3 sequence is 13 residues long. V was cut by 6 bases and J by 7 bases, with 13 bases left in between. The germline CDR1 and CDR2 sequences are KGHSH and LQKENI. CDR3 loop: CASSREGEQPQHF. CDR3 sequence (DNA): TGTGCCAGCTCTAGAGAAGGGGAACAGCCCCAGCATTTT. Combining the CDR3 with reference TRBV18 and TRBJ1-5 gives the whole variable domain NAGVMQNPRHLVRRRGQEARLRCSPMKGHSHVYWYRQLPEEGLKFMVYLQKENIIDESGMPKERFSAEFPKEGPSILRIQQVVRGDSAAYFCASSREGEQPQHFGDGTRLSIL.

This rearrangement joins TRBV12-3 or TRBV12-4 to TRBJ2-5; no clear D gene. This CDR3 is 13 amino acids long. V lost 2 bases, J lost 5 bases, and 9 bases lay in between. The CDR3 loop reads CASSLRRSETQYF. The CDR3 DNA reads as TGTGCCAGCAGTTTACGTAGAAGCGAGACCCAGTACTTC.

The chain joins TRBV5-1 to TRBJ1-2, with D unclear. CDR1 and CDR2 (germline): SGHRS, YFSETQ. This CDR3 is built from 13 residues. The V gene lost 0 bases and the J gene lost 2 bases, with 5 bases spanning the gap. The DNA for the CDR3 is TGCGCCAGCAGCTTGGGGGCAAACTATGGCTACACCTTC. Amino acids: CASSLGANYGYTF.

This clone came up a few times. The chain joins TRBV6-5 to TRBJ1-5; D call uncertain. The CDR3 length is 12 residues. CDR1 is MNHEY and CDR2 is SVGAGI in the germline V gene. Trimming left V 4 bases short and J 5 bases short, with 6 bases between. This CDR3 is CASSSPDQPQHF. In DNA form, the CDR3 reads TGTGCCAGCAGTTCCCCTGATCAGCCCCAGCATTTT.

This clone was detected only a few times. This chain uses TRBV7-3 with TRBJ2-1, with 9 bases matching TRBD1. Germline V gene data show CDR1 as SGHTA and CDR2 as FQGTGA. The CDR3 spans 15 residues. Trimming took 4 bases from V and 5 from J; bases not matched to a gene: 6. CDR3: CASSSRTGDHNEQFF. As DNA, the CDR3 is TGTGCCAGCAGCTCCAGGACAGGGGACCACAATGAGCAGTTCTTC.

This sequence joins TRBV4-1 and TRBJ1-1; 9 nucleotides align to TRBD1. Germline values: CDR1 MGHRA, CDR2 YSYEKL. V lost 2 bases to trimming and J lost 11 bases; unmatched junction nucleotides: 15. The CDR3 length is 16 residues. The CDR3 nucleotides are TGCGCCAGCAGCCAACCATACTCCACAGGGGGCCCTCGGGCTTTCTTT. Translation gives CASSQPYSTGGPRAFF.

The chain is built from TRBV15 and TRBJ1-2; D is possibly TRBD1 (6 bases). Germline-derived CDR1 and CDR2 are LNHNV and YYDKDF (reference sequence). V gave up 0 bases and J gave up 4 bases, with 9 bases separating them. This CDR3 has 14 amino acids. CDR3 residues: CATSRDQGTYGYTF. The CDR3 DNA reads as TGTGCCACCAGCAGAGATCAGGGGACCTATGGCTACACCTTC.

This chain uses TRBV5-1 with TRBJ2-4; TRBD1 matches 12 bases. With 0 bases clipped from V and 0 bases from J, the junction kept 7 bases outside the gene matches. This CDR3 spans 19 amino acids. CDR1 is SGHRS and CDR2 is YFSETQ in the germline V gene. The CDR3 DNA reads as TGCGCCAGCAGCTTGGGGGGACAGGGGGCGAATCTAGCCAAAAACATTCAGTACTTC. As protein: CASSLGGQGANLAKNIQYF.

J is TRBJ1-1 and V is TRBV5-1; D is uncertain. Between the trimmed V and J ends, which lost 1 base and 5 bases, there was a span of 9 bases. The germline V gene encodes CDR1 SGHRS and CDR2 YFSETQ. The CDR3 has 13 amino acids. The DNA for the CDR3 is TGCGCCAGCAGCTTGAATTTCCAGACTGAAGCTTTCTTT. This translates into CASSLNFQTEAFF.

The chain combines TRBV6-5 with TRBJ1-2; D is unresolved. V was shortened by 6 bases and J by 0 bases, with 14 bases between the two germline ends. Germline assignment: CDR1 MNHEY and CDR2 SVGAGI. The CDR3 is made up of 15 amino acids. The CDR3 DNA sequence: TGTGCCAGCAGCTTCGAGGCGCAAGCTAACTATGGCTACACCTTC. Its translation is CASSFEAQANYGYTF.